Below, one T cell receptor (beta chain) is given with its context. As yet, its antigen is unknown. Data came from immunoSEQ multiplex PCR; TCRdb stores just in-frame clones and leaves some out. Here the sample spans about 110,000 clones, roughly 87% being singletons. Germline V gene data show CDR1 as LNHDA and CDR2 as SQIVND (reference sequence). Trimming cost V 6 bases and J 2 bases; bases outside gene matches: 6. The length of the CDR3 is 14 residues. This record comes from a study of T cell responses to AZD1222 COVID-19 vaccine. Study results and caveats: Clonal diversity was possibly underestimated, and white British individuals and females predominated among donors. The breadth and depth of Spike-specific TCRs increased once two AZD1222 doses had been given.

It was second doses at about 4 or about 12 weeks that were pooled. The receptor was isolated from an adult who received the AZD1222 COVID-19 vaccine. The chain joins TRBV19 to TRBJ2-7; 8 bases map to TRBD1. The starting material was peripheral blood, obtained 28 days after the second AZD1222 dose. Written as DNA, the CDR3 is TGTGCCAGTAGCGACGACAGGGGTCCCTACGAGCAGTACTTC. Its protein is CASSDDRGPYEQYF.